The present T cell receptor beta chain was sequenced within a study of cytomegalovirus exposure and HLA in healthy donors. V gave up 4 bases and J gave up 4 bases, with 17 bases separating them. CDR1 is KGHSH and CDR2 is LQKENI in the germline V gene. CDR3 length equals 15 residues. The study ran its PCR with 60 Vbeta and 13 Jbeta primers. The repertoire was sequenced with immunoSEQ multiplex PCR; TCRdb's copy has only in-frame clones and lacks some. The sample records about 300,000 clones, around 86% being singletons. This sequence originates from a man aged 35-49 years in good health and CMV-seropositive. The rearrangement links TRBV18 to TRBJ2-7; tentative D call: TRBD2 (5 bases). The sample taken for sequencing was PBMCs. The CDR3 bases are TGTGCCAGCTCACGCCTAGAGCGGCCCGGGTACGAGCAGTACTTC. The encoded protein is CASSRLERPGYEQYF.